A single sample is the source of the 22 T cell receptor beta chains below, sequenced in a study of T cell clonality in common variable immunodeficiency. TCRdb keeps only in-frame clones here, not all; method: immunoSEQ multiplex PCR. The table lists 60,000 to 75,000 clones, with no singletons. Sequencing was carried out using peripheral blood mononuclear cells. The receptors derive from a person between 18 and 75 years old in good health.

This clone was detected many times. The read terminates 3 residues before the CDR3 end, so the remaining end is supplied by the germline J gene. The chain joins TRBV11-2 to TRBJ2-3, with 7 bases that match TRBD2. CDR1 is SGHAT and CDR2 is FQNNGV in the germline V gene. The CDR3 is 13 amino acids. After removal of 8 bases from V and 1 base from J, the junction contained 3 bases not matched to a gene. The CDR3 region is CASEAGGTDTQYF. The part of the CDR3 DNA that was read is TGTGCCAGCGAGGCGGGAGGCACAGATACG.

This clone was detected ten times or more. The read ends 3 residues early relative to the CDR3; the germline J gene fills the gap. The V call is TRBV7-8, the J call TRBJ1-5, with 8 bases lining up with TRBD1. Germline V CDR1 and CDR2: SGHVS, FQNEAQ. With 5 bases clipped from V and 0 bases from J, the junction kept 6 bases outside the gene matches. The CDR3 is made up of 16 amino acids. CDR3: CASSEKGQVSNQPQHF. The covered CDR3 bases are TGTGCCAGCAGCGAAAAGGGACAGGTTAGCAATCAGCCC.

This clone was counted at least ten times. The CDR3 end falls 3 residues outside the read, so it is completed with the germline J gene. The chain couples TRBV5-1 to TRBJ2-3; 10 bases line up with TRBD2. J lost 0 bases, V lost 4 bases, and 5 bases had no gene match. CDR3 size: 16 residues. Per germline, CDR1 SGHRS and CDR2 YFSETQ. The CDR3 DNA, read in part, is TGCGCCAGCAGCCGTGGACTAGCGGAGAGCACAGATACG. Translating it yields CASSRGLAESTDT. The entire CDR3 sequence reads CASSRGLAESTDTQYF.

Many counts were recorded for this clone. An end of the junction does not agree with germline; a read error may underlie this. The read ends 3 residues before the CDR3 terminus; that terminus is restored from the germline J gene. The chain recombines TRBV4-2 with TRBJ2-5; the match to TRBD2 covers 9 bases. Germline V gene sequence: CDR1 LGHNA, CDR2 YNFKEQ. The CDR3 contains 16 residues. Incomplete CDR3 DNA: TGCGCCAGCAGCCAAGATTCCAGCGGGAGGTTCCAGACC. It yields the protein CASSQDSSGRFQT. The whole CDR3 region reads CASSQDSSGRFQTQYF.

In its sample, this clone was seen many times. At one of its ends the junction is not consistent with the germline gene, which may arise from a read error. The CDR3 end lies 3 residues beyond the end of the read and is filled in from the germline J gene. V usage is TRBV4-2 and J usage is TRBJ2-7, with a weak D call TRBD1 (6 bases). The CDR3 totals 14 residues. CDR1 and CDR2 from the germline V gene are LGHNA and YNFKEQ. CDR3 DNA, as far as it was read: TGCGCCAGCAGCCCACACCGGGACATGAACGAG. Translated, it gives CASSPHRDMNE. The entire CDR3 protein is CASSPHRDMNEQYF.

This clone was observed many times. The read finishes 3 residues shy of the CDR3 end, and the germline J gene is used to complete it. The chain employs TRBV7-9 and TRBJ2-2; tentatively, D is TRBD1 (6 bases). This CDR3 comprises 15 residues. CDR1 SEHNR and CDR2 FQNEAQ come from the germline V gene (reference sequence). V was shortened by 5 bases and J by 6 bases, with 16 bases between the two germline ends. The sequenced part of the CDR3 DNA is TGTGCCAGCAGCCTAACACAGGGATCCCCCGGGGAG. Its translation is CASSLTQGSPGE. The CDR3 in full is CASSLTQGSPGELFF. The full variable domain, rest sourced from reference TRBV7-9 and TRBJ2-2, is DTGVSQNPRHKITKRGQNVTFRCDPISEHNRLYWYRQTLGQGPEFLTYFQNEAQLEKSRLLSDRFSAERPKGSFSTLEIQRTEQGDSAMYLCASSLTQGSPGELFFGEGSRLTVL.

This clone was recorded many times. The CDR3 bases that were read are TGTGCCAGCAGCTCCCATATTCCTATTTCCTACGAG. It translates to CASSSHIPISYE. The entire CDR3 reads CASSSHIPISYEQYF. V gene TRBV7-8 combines with J gene TRBJ2-7; D gene unclear. Coverage ceases 3 residues before the CDR3 finishes, and the germline J gene fills in the end. The CDR3 sequence is 15 residues long. Between the trimmed V and J ends, which lost 4 bases and 1 base, there was a span of 14 bases. Germline CDR1 is SGHVS and CDR2 is FQNEAQ.

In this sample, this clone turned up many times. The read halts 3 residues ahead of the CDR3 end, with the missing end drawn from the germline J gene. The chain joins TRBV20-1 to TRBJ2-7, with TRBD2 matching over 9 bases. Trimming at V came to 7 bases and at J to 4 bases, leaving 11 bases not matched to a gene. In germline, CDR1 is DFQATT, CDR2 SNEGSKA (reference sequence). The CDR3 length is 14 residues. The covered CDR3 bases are TGCAGTGGGATAGCGGGAGAGAGCGGATACGAG. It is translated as CSGIAGESGYE. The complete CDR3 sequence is CSGIAGESGYEQYF.

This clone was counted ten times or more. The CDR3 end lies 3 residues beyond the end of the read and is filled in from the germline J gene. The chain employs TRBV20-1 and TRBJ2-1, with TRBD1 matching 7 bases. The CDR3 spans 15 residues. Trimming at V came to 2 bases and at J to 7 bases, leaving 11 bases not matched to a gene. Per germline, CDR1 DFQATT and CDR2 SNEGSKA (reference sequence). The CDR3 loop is CSARSSTGKRNEQFF. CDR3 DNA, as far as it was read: TGCAGTGCTAGATCCTCGACAGGGAAAAGGAATGAG.

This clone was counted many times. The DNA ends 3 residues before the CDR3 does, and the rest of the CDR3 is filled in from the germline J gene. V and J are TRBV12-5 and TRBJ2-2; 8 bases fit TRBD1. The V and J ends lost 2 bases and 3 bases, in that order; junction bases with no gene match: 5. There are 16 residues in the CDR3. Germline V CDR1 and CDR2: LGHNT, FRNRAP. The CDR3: CASGLQGAPDTGELFF. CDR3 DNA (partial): TGTGCTAGTGGTTTGCAGGGGGCGCCTGACACCGGGGAG. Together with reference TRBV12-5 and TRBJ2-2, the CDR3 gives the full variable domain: DARVTQTPRHKVTEMGQEVTMRCQPILGHNTVFWYRQTMMQGLELLAYFRNRAPLDDSGMPKDRFSAEMPDATLATLKIQPSEPRDSAVYFCASGLQGAPDTGELFFGEGSRLTVL.

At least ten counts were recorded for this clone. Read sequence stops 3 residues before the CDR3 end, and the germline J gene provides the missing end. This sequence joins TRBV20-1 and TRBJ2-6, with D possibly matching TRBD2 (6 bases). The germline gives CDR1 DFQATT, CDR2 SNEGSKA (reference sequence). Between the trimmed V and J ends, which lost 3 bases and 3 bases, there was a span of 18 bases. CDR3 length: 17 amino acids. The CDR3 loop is CSARGRRGNVGANVLTF. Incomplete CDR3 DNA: TGCAGTGCTAGGGGGCGGAGGGGTAATGTTGGGGCCAACGTC.

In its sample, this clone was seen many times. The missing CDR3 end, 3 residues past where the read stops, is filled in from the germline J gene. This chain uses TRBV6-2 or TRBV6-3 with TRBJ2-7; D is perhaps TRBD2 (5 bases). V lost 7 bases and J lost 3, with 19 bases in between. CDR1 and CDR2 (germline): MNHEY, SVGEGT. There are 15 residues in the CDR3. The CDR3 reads CASTTGWTYNYEQYF. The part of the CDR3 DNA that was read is TGTGCCAGCACTACGGGGTGGACTTACAACTACGAG.

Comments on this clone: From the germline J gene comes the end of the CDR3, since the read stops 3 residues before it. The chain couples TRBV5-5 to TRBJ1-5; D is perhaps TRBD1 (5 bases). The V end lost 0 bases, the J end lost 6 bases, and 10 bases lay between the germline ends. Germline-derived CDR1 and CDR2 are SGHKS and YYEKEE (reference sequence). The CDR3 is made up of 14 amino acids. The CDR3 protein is CASSLGPGSQPQHF. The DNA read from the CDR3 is TGTGCCAGCAGCTTGGGGCCAGGGAGTCAGCCC.

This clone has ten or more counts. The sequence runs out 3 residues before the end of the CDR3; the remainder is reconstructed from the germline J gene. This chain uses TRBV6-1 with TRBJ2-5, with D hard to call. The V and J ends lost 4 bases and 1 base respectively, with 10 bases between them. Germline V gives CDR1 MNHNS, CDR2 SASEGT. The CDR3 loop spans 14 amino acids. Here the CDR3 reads CASSGQVFQETQYF. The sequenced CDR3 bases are TGTGCCAGCAGTGGGCAGGTTTTCCAAGAGACC.

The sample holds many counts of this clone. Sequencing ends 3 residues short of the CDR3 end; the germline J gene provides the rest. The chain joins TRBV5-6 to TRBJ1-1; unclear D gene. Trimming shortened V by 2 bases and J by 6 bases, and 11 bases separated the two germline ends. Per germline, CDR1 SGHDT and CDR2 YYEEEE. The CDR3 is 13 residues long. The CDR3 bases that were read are TGTGCCAGCAGCTTCGATAGTTTCTCTGAA. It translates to CASSFDSFSE. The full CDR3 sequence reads CASSFDSFSEAFF.

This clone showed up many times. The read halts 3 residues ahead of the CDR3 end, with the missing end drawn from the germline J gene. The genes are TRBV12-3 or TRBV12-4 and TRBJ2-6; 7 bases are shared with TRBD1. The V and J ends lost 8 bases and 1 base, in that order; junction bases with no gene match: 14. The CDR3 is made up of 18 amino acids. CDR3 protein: CASSRYRGRGSGANVLTF. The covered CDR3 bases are TGTGCCAGCTCCCGTTACAGGGGCAGAGGTTCTGGGGCCAACGTC.

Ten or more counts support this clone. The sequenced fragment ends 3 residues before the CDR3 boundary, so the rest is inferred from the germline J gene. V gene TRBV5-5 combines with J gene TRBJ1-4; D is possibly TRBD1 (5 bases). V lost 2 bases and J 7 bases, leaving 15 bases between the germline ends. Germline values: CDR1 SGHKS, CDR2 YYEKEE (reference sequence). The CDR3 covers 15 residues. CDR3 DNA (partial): TGTGCCAGCAGCTTCCAGGGAGGTTTTCGTGAAAAA. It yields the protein CASSFQGGFREK. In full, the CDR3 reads CASSFQGGFREKLFF.

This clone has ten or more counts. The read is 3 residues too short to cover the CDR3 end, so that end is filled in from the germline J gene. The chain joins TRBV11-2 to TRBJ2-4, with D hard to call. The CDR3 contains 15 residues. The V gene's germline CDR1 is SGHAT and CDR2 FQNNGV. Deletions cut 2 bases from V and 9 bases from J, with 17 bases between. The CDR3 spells CASSLSSSDFGIQYF. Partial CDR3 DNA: TGTGCCAGCAGCTTATCGTCGTCTGACTTTGGCATT.

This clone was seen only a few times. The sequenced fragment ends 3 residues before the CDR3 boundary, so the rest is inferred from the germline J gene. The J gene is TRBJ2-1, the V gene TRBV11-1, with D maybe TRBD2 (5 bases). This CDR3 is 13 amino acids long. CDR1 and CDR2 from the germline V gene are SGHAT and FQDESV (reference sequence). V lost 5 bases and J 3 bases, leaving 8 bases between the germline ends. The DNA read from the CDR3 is TGTGCCAGCAGCCTGGACTTCTACAATGAG. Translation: CASSLDFYNE. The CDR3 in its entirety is CASSLDFYNEQFF.

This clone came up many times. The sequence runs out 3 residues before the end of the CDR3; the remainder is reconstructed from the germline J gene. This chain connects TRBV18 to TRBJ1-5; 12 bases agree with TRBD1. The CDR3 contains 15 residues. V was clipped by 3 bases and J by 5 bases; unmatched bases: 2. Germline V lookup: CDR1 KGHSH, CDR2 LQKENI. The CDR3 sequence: CASSPGQGAYQPQHF. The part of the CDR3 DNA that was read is TGTGCCAGCTCACCGGGACAGGGGGCATATCAGCCC.

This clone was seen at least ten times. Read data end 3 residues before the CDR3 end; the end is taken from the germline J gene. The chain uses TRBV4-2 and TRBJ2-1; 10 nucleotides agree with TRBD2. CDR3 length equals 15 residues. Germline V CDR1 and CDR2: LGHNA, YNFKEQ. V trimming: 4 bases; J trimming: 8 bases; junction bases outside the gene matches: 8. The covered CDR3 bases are TGTGCCAGCAGCCCGAATAGCGGGAGGAGCCATGAG. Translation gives CASSPNSGRSHE. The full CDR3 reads CASSPNSGRSHEQFF.

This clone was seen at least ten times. The DNA read from the CDR3 is TGTGCCAGCAGTCAAGTGGTTCGGAACCTAGATCTAGCCAAAAACATT. Amino acid sequence: CASSQVVRNLDLAKNI. In full, the CDR3 reads CASSQVVRNLDLAKNIQYF. This chain connects TRBV6-1 to TRBJ2-4; D is unresolved. The CDR3 is cut off 3 residues early in the read; its end comes from the germline J gene. Germline V gene lookup returns CDR1 MNHNS and CDR2 SASEGT. There are 19 residues in the CDR3. V was clipped by 5 bases and J by 0 bases, with 23 bases between them.